This section outlines one T cell receptor beta chain sequence together with its context. The sample originates from a study of T cell repertoires in urothelial bladder cancer. Clones were sequenced by immunoSEQ multiplex PCR, and TCRdb holds only the in-frame ones, with some missing. The data contain about 2,500 clones, 68% of them singletons. The sample consisted of bladder tissue. The TCR comes from a human donor with a benign inflammatory bladder lesion.

CDR3 DNA sequence: TGCGCCAGCAGCTTGGCAAACGCGACTAGCGGTTACAATGAGCAGTTCTTC. Its translation: CASSLANATSGYNEQFF. J is TRBJ2-1 and V is TRBV5-1; 9 nucleotides align to TRBD2. CDR1 and CDR2 from the germline V gene are SGHRS and YFSETQ. The CDR3 runs 17 residues. V was pared by 0 bases and J by 4 bases, with 8 bases of the junction left unmatched.